The 12 T cell receptor beta chains below were found in one sample sequenced in a study of CD8+ T cells in alopecia areata. Treatment defined: oral pan-JAK inhibitor, 5-10 mg twice daily. TCR sequencing used cDNA made by reverse transcription of extracted RNA. TCRdb keeps only in-frame clones here, not all; method: immunoSEQ multiplex PCR. Here the sample spans 130,000 to 150,000 clones, approximately 80% being singletons. The sequences come from CD8+ T cells sorted from blood, collected at week 4, from a patient treated with tofacitinib. The receptors stem from a human donor with alopecia areata.

This clone was found a few times. The chain employs TRBV11-1 and TRBJ2-5; 8 nucleotides align to TRBD1. The CDR3 runs to 13 residues. Germline V lookup: CDR1 SGHAT, CDR2 FQDESV (reference sequence). V trimming: 5 bases; J trimming: 5 bases; junction bases outside the gene matches: 4. Here the CDR3 reads CASSAQGAETQYF. CDR3 sequence (DNA): TGTGCCAGCAGCGCCCAGGGGGCTGAGACCCAGTACTTC.

Written as DNA, the CDR3 is TGTGCCAGCAGCCCTTACAGGGGGGCCTACGAGCAGTACTTC. The encoded protein is CASSPYRGAYEQYF. V usage is TRBV4-2 and J usage is TRBJ2-7, with 8 nucleotides matching TRBD1. Germline-derived CDR1 and CDR2 are LGHNA and YNFKEQ. V gave up 4 bases and J gave up 2 bases; unmatched junction bases: 4. This CDR3 region has 14 residues.

V is TRBV6-5 and J is TRBJ2-5; 11 bases match TRBD2. After removal of 3 bases from V and 1 base from J, the junction contained 1 base not matched to a gene. Germline CDR1 MNHEY, CDR2 SVGAGI. This CDR3 spans 15 amino acids. The CDR3 here is CASSYSGGAQETQYF. CDR3 sequence (DNA): TGTGCCAGCAGTTATAGCGGGGGGGCCCAAGAGACCCAGTACTTC.

This clone showed up just a few times. The gene calls are TRBV5-6 and TRBJ2-7, with D hard to call. Germline values: CDR1 SGHDT, CDR2 YYEEEE. Between the trimmed V and J ends, which lost 2 bases and 4 bases, there was a span of 13 bases. The CDR3 spans 14 residues. The CDR3 DNA follows: TGTGCCAGCAGCTTCGGTGGTAGAGGTTACGAGCAGTACTTC. This codes for CASSFGGRGYEQYF.

The chain is built from TRBV7-9 and TRBJ2-7; D uncertain. The CDR3 runs to 11 residues. Looked up from germline, CDR1 is SEHNR and CDR2 is FQNEAQ (reference sequence). V lost 2 bases to trimming and J lost 6 bases, with 5 bases between them. CDR3 loop: CASSLTGEQYF. CDR3 DNA sequence: TGTGCCAGCAGCTTAACGGGCGAGCAGTACTTC.

The V call is TRBV30, the J call TRBJ1-1, with D possibly matching TRBD1 (6 bases). The CDR3 contains 13 residues. V was trimmed by 4 bases and J by 7 bases, leaving 16 bases between them. From germline, CDR1 is GTSNPN and CDR2 SVGIG (reference sequence). The CDR3 is CAWKEGGAGEAFF. The CDR3 bases are TGTGCCTGGAAAGAGGGGGGGGCTGGTGAAGCTTTCTTT.

This chain uses TRBV6-5 with TRBJ2-7; 8 bases are shared with TRBD1. J gave up 4 bases and V 6 bases, and 8 bases lay outside the gene matches. This CDR3 has 14 residues. Germline CDR1 MNHEY, CDR2 SVGAGI. This chain's CDR3 is CASRVGQGDYEQYF. CDR3 nucleotides: TGTGCCAGCAGGGTAGGACAGGGAGATTACGAGCAGTACTTC.

This chain joins TRBV13 and TRBJ1-2; a weak D match, TRBD1 (6 bases). CDR3 length: 15 residues. The germline V gene has CDR1 PRHDT and CDR2 FYEKMQ (reference sequence). The germline V and J ends were trimmed by 3 bases and 0 bases, with 11 bases remaining between them. CDR3 DNA sequence: TGTGCCAGCAGCTTGGGACACCGGACTAACTATGGCTACACCTTC. Protein: CASSLGHRTNYGYTF.

The V gene is TRBV6-1, the J gene TRBJ1-1; no clear D gene. V was cut by 6 bases and J by 7 bases, with 18 bases left in between. CDR3 length: 14 residues. Germline CDR1 and CDR2: MNHNS and SASEGT. The CDR3 reads CASSSRGVGSEAFF. The DNA of the CDR3 is TGTGCCAGCAGCTCCAGAGGAGTGGGTAGTGAAGCTTTCTTT.

The rearrangement uses TRBV2 and TRBJ2-7; 7 bases agree with TRBD2. The CDR3 runs 15 residues. The germline CDR1 and CDR2 sequences are SNHLY and FYNNEI. The V segment lost 9 bases and the J segment 0 bases; nucleotides outside the gene matches: 11. The CDR3 DNA is TGTGCCAGTGGAAGAGAGGGGAGGGGCTCCTACGAGCAGTACTTC. Protein: CASGREGRGSYEQYF.

The rearrangement links TRBV4-1 to TRBJ2-7, with 7 bases fitting TRBD1. Per germline, CDR1 MGHRA and CDR2 YSYEKL. Trimming cost V 3 bases and J 2 bases; bases outside gene matches: 4. CDR3 length: 14 residues. CDR3 nucleotides: TGCGCCAGCAGCCACCAGGGGGAAGCCTACGAGCAGTACTTC. Its translation: CASSHQGEAYEQYF.

DNA for the CDR3: TGCGCCAGCAGCCAAGATAGGACAGGGACCTACTACGAGCAGTACTTC. Translation: CASSQDRTGTYYEQYF. This chain uses TRBV4-1 with TRBJ2-7; TRBD1 matches 8 bases. V shed 0 bases and J 3 bases; nucleotides not matched to a gene: 7. This CDR3 has 16 amino acids. The germline gives CDR1 MGHRA, CDR2 YSYEKL.